The entry that follows covers one TCR beta chain sequence. Its antigen is unidentified. This sample was taken from a study of cytomegalovirus exposure and HLA in healthy donors. A multiplex PCR was run with 60 Vbeta primers and 13 Jbeta primers. Sequencing was performed with immunoSEQ multiplex PCR; in TCRdb, only in-frame clones are kept and a portion is missing. This sample's clone table lists about 110,000 clones. Points from the study as a whole: There were reportedly fewer N-insertions in an Asian-associated ancestry cluster than the approximately 670-donor mean, in a later analysis. It was assumed in the presence/absence analyses that sequencing depth was roughly uniform across donors.

The specimen sequenced was PBMCs. The TCR was taken from a man younger than 40 in good health and CMV-seronegative.

The CDR3 DNA follows: TGTGCCAGCAGTGGCCAGGAGAACACTGAAGCTTTCTTT. Protein product: CASSGQENTEAFF. This chain uses TRBV6-4 with TRBJ1-1; D not resolved. Germline V gene sequence: CDR1 MRHNA, CDR2 SNTAGT. V was pared by 4 bases and J by 1 base, with 7 bases between. The CDR3 spans 13 residues.